A selection of T cell receptor beta chains follows, all from one sample in a study of cytomegalovirus exposure and HLA in healthy donors. Using immunoSEQ multiplex PCR, the repertoire was profiled, and TCRdb retains in-frame clones only, with some absent. The sample has 150,000 to 200,000 clones, around 86% seen once. The sequenced material came from PBMCs. These receptors were taken from a human donor in good health. Each CDR3 is given without its conserved first and last residue. The order of the fields is J gene, V gene, CDR3 protein.

J: TRBJ1-6; V: TRBV6-5; CDR3: ASSYAGTAINSPLH
J: TRBJ1-2; V: TRBV12-5; CDR3: ASRTGGGGGYT
J: TRBJ2-1; V: TRBV5-4; CDR3: ASSLAGSNEQF
J: TRBJ2-3; V: TRBV9; CDR3: ASSVEGAGSDTQY
J: TRBJ2-5; V: TRBV10-3; CDR3: AISGWDSPQETQY
J: TRBJ1-3; V: TRBV7-9; CDR3: ASSLSLTGGAPGNTIY
J: TRBJ2-1; V: TRBV29-1; CDR3: SVAVSRVNVYNEQF
J: TRBJ1-6; V: TRBV4-3; CDR3: ASSQDGYNSPLH
J: TRBJ2-5; V: TRBV6-5; CDR3: ASTRGQEKETQY
J: TRBJ1-4; V: TRBV6-1; CDR3: ASSLGGGLLF
J: TRBJ1-2; V: TRBV18; CDR3: ASSPNAAADNYGYT
J: TRBJ2-7; V: TRBV7-2; CDR3: ASSLGGNSGVYEQY
J: TRBJ2-7; V: TRBV6-5; CDR3: ASSRGIDEQY
J: TRBJ2-7; V: TRBV2; CDR3: ASRGSRGASYEQY
J: TRBJ2-7; V: TRBV5-8; CDR3: ASSLEDSSYEQY
J: TRBJ2-4; V: TRBV28; CDR3: ASVRKTGEGDIQY
J: TRBJ1-5; V: TRBV19; CDR3: ATGQGGNQPQH
J: TRBJ2-7; V: TRBV15; CDR3: ATSKEGQGYEQY
J: TRBJ2-7; V: TRBV27; CDR3: ASSLVGTGTVFSYEQY
J: .; V: TRBV13; CDR3: ASSSRSEQY
J: TRBJ2-7; V: TRBV20-1; CDR3: SARDDGWQY